Below, 15 T cell receptor beta chains from the same sample are listed, as sequenced in a study of early stage breast cancer tumors. The data were produced by immunoSEQ multiplex PCR, yet TCRdb's version contains in-frame clones alone and is incomplete. The sample has 45,000 to 65,000 clones, around 80% seen once; the top ten hold around 3.4%. The sample consisted of blood. These receptors were collected from a person aged 40 to 49 with breast cancer.

The chain carries TRBV6-1 and TRBJ2-7; the D is unclear. Germline-derived CDR1 and CDR2 are MNHNS and SASEGT. The CDR3 runs 15 residues. V lost 4 bases and J 0 bases, leaving 13 bases between the germline ends. The chain's CDR3 is CASSGAILSSYEQYF. The CDR3 nucleotides are TGTGCCAGCAGTGGCGCGATCCTTAGCTCCTACGAGCAGTACTTC.

J is TRBJ2-2 and V is TRBV27; unclear D gene. The CDR3 is made up of 12 amino acids. Germline-derived CDR1 and CDR2 are MNHEY and SMNVEV (reference sequence). Trimming shortened V by 7 bases and J by 6 bases, and 9 bases separated the two germline ends. This CDR3 reads CASTGRAGELFF. DNA for the CDR3: TGTGCCAGCACGGGCCGAGCCGGGGAGCTGTTTTTT.

The rearrangement uses TRBV28 and TRBJ2-1, with TRBD1 matching over 8 bases. V trimming: 6 bases; J trimming: 2 bases; junction bases outside the gene matches: 9. The CDR3 is made up of 16 amino acids. Germline lookup yields CDR1 MDHEN and CDR2 SYDVKM. CDR3 bases: TGTGCCAGCAGCGTCACTAGGGGACAGGCCTACAATGAGCAGTTCTTC. Translation gives CASSVTRGQAYNEQFF.

This clone turned up a few times. V gene TRBV6-4 combines with J gene TRBJ2-1; 8 bases are shared with TRBD2. Germline V lookup: CDR1 MRHNA, CDR2 SNTAGT. The CDR3 sequence is 15 residues long. Trimming removed 2 bases from V and 6 bases from J; junction bases left unmatched: 6. CDR3 in amino acids: CASSDELAGGNEQFF. The CDR3, as DNA: TGTGCCAGCAGTGACGAGCTAGCGGGTGGCAATGAGCAGTTCTTC.

The rearrangement joins TRBV6-5 to TRBJ2-7; no clear D gene. Germline CDR1 reads MNHEY; CDR2 reads SVGAGI. The CDR3 is 14 amino acids. V lost 3 bases and J lost 0, with 9 bases in between. CDR3 residues: CASSYLKSSYEQYF. In DNA form, the CDR3 reads TGTGCCAGCAGTTATTTGAAGAGCTCCTACGAGCAGTACTTC.

V gene TRBV11-3 combines with J gene TRBJ2-7, with D possibly being TRBD1 (6 bases). The CDR3 extends over 14 amino acids. CDR1 and CDR2 (germline): SGHNT, YENEEA. The V gene lost 3 bases and the J gene lost 6 bases, with 15 bases spanning the gap. CDR3: CASSFKGQRGEQYF. The CDR3 nucleotides are TGTGCCAGCAGCTTCAAGGGACAAAGGGGCGAGCAGTACTTC.

This clone was recorded a few times. The chain employs TRBV7-9 and TRBJ2-5; the D gene is possibly TRBD2 (5 bases). The CDR3 contains 12 residues. Trimming took 5 bases from V and 5 from J, leaving 9 bases between them. Germline V gene data show CDR1 as SEHNR and CDR2 as FQNEAQ (reference sequence). The chain's CDR3 is CASSTRRETQYF. DNA for the CDR3: TGTGCCAGCAGCACTAGGAGGGAGACCCAGTACTTC.

The chain recombines TRBV7-2 with TRBJ1-1; no definite D call. The CDR3 has 14 amino acids. V was pared by 5 bases and J by 2 bases, with 12 bases between. Germline CDR1 is SGHTA and CDR2 is FQGNSA. The chain's CDR3 is CASSPGNANTEAFF. DNA of the CDR3: TGTGCCAGCAGCCCCGGAAATGCAAACACTGAAGCTTTCTTT.

V gene TRBV7-2 combines with J gene TRBJ2-1; no definite D call. This CDR3 has 16 residues. V lost 2 bases, J lost 5 bases, and 16 bases lay in between. The germline gives CDR1 SGHTA, CDR2 FQGNSA. CDR3 coding DNA: TGTGCCAGCAGCTTACCCCTTCGACGAACACACAATGAGCAGTTCTTC. It codes for CASSLPLRRTHNEQFF.

The rearrangement links TRBV2 to TRBJ1-5; no reliable D call. Trimming left V 4 bases short and J 0 bases short, with 10 bases between. The CDR3 is 15 residues long. From germline, CDR1 is SNHLY and CDR2 FYNNEI. The CDR3 DNA sequence: TGTGCCAGCAGTGCCCGGGCGGATAGCAATCAGCCCCAGCATTTT. Protein sequence: CASSARADSNQPQHF.

The chain couples TRBV2 to TRBJ2-2; 11 bases are shared with TRBD2. J was trimmed by 6 bases and V by 6 bases; bases with no gene match: 9. This CDR3 contains 16 residues. Germline loops: CDR1 SNHLY, CDR2 FYNNEI. The CDR3 DNA reads as TGTGCCAGCAGAACTAGCGGGAGAGGAAGCGCCGGGGAGCTGTTTTTT. It translates to CASRTSGRGSAGELFF.

The chain links TRBV3-1 (or the pseudogene TRBV3-2) to TRBJ2-7, with D possibly matching TRBD2 (5 bases). The CDR3 runs to 9 residues. Germline CDR1 reads LGHDT; CDR2 reads YNNKEL (reference sequence). The DNA of the CDR3 is TGTGCCAGCAGCCCCCCGGGATTTGTC. Translated: CASSPPGFV.

This rearrangement joins TRBV10-2 to TRBJ2-7; 7 nucleotides align to TRBD2. The CDR3 length is 15 residues. J lost 4 bases, V lost 3 bases, and 9 bases had no gene match. CDR1 and CDR2 from the germline V gene are WSHSY and SAAADI. The DNA for the CDR3 is TGCGCCAGCAGTGACGACGGGGGGACGGGTTACGAGCAGTACTTC. Protein: CASSDDGGTGYEQYF.

J is TRBJ2-1 and V is TRBV6-4; D might be TRBD2 (5 bases). CDR1 and CDR2 (germline): MRHNA, SNTAGT. V lost 0 bases and J lost 3, with 9 bases in between. The CDR3 has 15 amino acids. The DNA for the CDR3 is TGTGCCAGCAGTGACTCACTAGGATACTACAATGAGCAGTTCTTC. Translating it yields CASSDSLGYYNEQFF.

The chain couples TRBV7-9 to TRBJ1-2, with D unresolved. V lost 3 bases and J lost 3, with 5 bases in between. The germline V gene has CDR1 SEHNR and CDR2 FQNEAQ (reference sequence). The CDR3 contains 12 residues. Here the CDR3 reads CASSFADYGYTF. In nucleotides, the CDR3 is TGTGCCAGCAGCTTTGCAGACTATGGCTACACCTTC. The full variable domain, rest sourced from reference TRBV7-9 and TRBJ1-2, is DTGVSQNPRHKITKRGQNVTFRCDPISEHNRLYWYRQTLGQGPEFLTYFQNEAQLEKSRLLSDRFSAERPKGSFSTLEIQRTEQGDSAMYLCASSFADYGYTFGSGTRLTVV.